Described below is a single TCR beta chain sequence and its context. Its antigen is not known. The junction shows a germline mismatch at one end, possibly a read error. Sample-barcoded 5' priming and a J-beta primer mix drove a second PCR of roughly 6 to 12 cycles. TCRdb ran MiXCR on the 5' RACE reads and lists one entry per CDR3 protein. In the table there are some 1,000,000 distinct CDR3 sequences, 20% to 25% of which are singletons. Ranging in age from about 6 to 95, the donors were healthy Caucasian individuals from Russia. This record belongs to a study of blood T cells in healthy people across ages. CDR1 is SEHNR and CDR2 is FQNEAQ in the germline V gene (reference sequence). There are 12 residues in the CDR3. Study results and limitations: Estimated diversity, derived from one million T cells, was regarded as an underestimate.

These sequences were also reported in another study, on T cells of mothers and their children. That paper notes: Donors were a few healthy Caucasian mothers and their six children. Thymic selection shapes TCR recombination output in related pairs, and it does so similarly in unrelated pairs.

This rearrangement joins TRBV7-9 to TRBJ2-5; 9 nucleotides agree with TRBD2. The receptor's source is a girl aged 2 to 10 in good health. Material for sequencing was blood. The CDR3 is CASSPAGLAVFF. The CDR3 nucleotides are TGTGCCAGCAGCCCCGCGGGACTAGCTGTGTTCTTC.